This T cell receptor beta chain was identified in a study of T-cell memory formation after mild COVID-19. Overall study context: TCR clusters mostly belonged to single donors. Findings of the study overall: The appearance of some responding clones in pre-infection memory suggested that cross-reactive memory joined. The CD4+ clones that contracted clustered mainly within CM and EM, and the CD8+ clones concentrated in EMRA.

Deletions cut 6 bases from V and 2 bases from J, with 19 bases between. The CDR3 sequence is 16 residues long. A remark on this clonotype: Antigen unknown.

TCRdb re-called the 5' RACE reads with MiXCR, one entry per CDR3 protein. The profile shows fewer than 650,000 distinct CDR3 sequences, about 22% of them singletons. The TCR originated in an adult woman who had mild COVID-19 (a few samples of this study predate the infection). Cell type and time point are not known. The chain couples TRBV12-3 or TRBV12-4 to TRBJ1-2; D is perhaps TRBD1 (5 bases). Material: PBMCs or a T cell subset sorted from them (not recorded which). CDR3 nucleotide sequence: TGTGCCAGCAGCCGACTTGAGGGGACGGGGAACTATGGCTACACCTTC. Protein sequence: CASSRLEGTGNYGYTF.